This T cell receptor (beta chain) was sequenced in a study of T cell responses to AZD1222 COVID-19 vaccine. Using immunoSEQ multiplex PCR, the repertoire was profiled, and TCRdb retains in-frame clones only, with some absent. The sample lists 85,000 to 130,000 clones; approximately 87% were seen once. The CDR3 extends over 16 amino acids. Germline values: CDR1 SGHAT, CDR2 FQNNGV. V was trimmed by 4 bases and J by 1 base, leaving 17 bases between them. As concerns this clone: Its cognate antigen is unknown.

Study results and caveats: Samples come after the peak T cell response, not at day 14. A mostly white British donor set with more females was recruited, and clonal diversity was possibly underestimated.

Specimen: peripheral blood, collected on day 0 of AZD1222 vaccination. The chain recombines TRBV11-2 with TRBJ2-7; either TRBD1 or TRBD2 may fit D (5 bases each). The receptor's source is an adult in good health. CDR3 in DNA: TGTGCCAGCAGCTCCGCCGGGACGAGGACATCCTACGAGCAGTACTTC. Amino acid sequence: CASSSAGTRTSYEQYF. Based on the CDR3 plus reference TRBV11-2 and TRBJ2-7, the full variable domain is EAGVAQSPRYKIIEKRQSVAFWCNPISGHATLYWYQQILGQGPKLLIQFQNNGVVDDSQLPKDRFSAERLKGVDSTLKIQPAKLEDSAVYLCASSSAGTRTSYEQYFGPGTRLTVT.